This is a list of T cell receptor beta chains from one sample in a study of blood T cell repertoires in COVID-19. Method: immunoSEQ multiplex PCR; TCRdb's copy keeps in-frame clones and lacks some. There are roughly 160,000 clones in the sample; approximately 80% occur only once, and under 3% lies in the top ten. Sequencing was performed on peripheral blood. These receptors all stem from a woman aged 55-69 years with acute or convalescent COVID-19. CDR3s leave out the opening cysteine and the closing phenylalanine or tryptophan.

>TRBV6-6
ASSSTGQAYGYT
>TRBV27
ASSLTRDRGNTIY
>TRBV7-6
ASSLGGLEAF
>TRBV20-1
SAHVQGVAF
>TRBV28
ASSLGGSNQPQH
>TRBV7-9
ASSSLSGTINTGELF
>TRBV7-9
ASSLAWDRVRSGANVLT
>TRBV19
ASRDSRSAYGYT
>TRBV10-3
AIQDLVADGYT
>TRBV7-2
ASRRWTEAF